This T cell receptor (beta chain) was identified during a study of blood T cell repertoires in COVID-19. Study-wide context: The United States, Italy and Spain supplied acute and convalescent COVID-19 samples.

Cohort 3 donors counted as recovered after two negative PCRs, clearance, or resolved symptoms. This clone was counted only a few times. Profiling relied on immunoSEQ multiplex PCR, and the TCRdb table lists in-frame clones only, not all of them. The repertoire includes approximately 490,000 clones, approximately 86% of them detected once, and 0.7% sits in the top ten. This CDR3 is built from 13 residues. Deletions cut 6 bases from V and 2 bases from J, with 10 bases between. The germline V gene encodes CDR1 LNHDA and CDR2 SQIVND (reference sequence). The clonotype comes from a woman under 30 who had recovered from COVID-19. The sample was PBMCs or T cells enriched from blood (not recorded which). The chain recombines TRBV19 with TRBJ1-1; D is unresolved. Here the CDR3 DNA reads TGTGCCAGTAGCGTTTACAGTAACACTGAAGCTTTCTTT. It yields the protein CASSVYSNTEAFF. Full variable domain (missing parts from reference TRBV19 and TRBJ1-1): DGGITQSPKYLFRKEGQNVTLSCEQNLNHDAMYWYRQDPGQGLRLIYYSQIVNDFQKGDIAEGYSVSREKKESFPLTVTSAQKNPTAFYLCASSVYSNTEAFFGQGTRLTVV.